This is a list of T cell receptor beta chains from one sample in a study of technical replicates of blood from a few donors. Here immunoSEQ multiplex PCR was the method, and the copy in TCRdb shows in-frame clones only, minus some. The sample yields just over 95,000 clones, about 95% seen once. Sequenced input: T cells isolated from PBMCs. These TCRs come from a human donor in good health. The CDR3 runs from the conserved cysteine through the conserved F or W. The order of the fields is clone size, J gene, D gene, V gene, CDR3 DNA, CDR3 protein. A D gene is named only where the DNA matches it firmly. Clone sizes are given selectively: once, few, many, or a class where the clone is expanded.

- | TRBJ2-1 | - | TRBV29-1 | TGCAGCGTTGATCCAGGTTACAATGAGCAGTTCTTC | CSVDPGYNEQFF
- | TRBJ2-1 | TRBD2 | TRBV6-1 | TGTGCCAGCAGACTAGCGGGGTTGACCTACAATGAGCAGTTCTTC | CASRLAGLTYNEQFF
- | TRBJ2-1 | TRBD1 | TRBV5-1 | TGCGCCAGCAGCTTGGGACAGGGGTCCTGGGATGAGCAGTTCTTC | CASSLGQGSWDEQFF
- | TRBJ2-5 | TRBD2 | TRBV4-1 | TGCGCCAGCAGCCAAGACGGGACTAGCGGGAGGGTGGAGACCCAGTACTTC | CASSQDGTSGRVETQYF
- | TRBJ1-3 | - | TRBV2 | TGTGCCAGCAGTGAATGGGAGGGCAACTCTGGAAACACCATATATTTT | CASSEWEGNSGNTIYF
- | TRBJ1-4 | TRBD1 | TRBV4-1 | TGCGCCAGCAGCCAAGAAGACAGGGGTCTCGAAAAACTGTTTTTT | CASSQEDRGLEKLFF
- | TRBJ2-1 | TRBD2 | TRBV10-3 | TGTGCCACGCGTGGGGTAGCGGGAGATAATGAGCAGTTCTTC | CATRGVAGDNEQFF
few | TRBJ1-1 | - | TRBV4-1 | TGCGCCAGCAGCCAAGAATCCGGGAGGGGCACTGAAGCTTTCTTT | CASSQESGRGTEAFF
- | TRBJ2-1 | - | TRBV7-3 | TGTGCCAGCAGCCTAATGGGGCTGCTAAATGAGCAGTTCTTC | CASSLMGLLNEQFF
- | TRBJ2-1 | TRBD2 | TRBV11-2 | TGTGCCAGCAGCTTACGACTAGCGGAGGGATACTATGAGCAGTTCTTC | CASSLRLAEGYYEQFF
- | TRBJ2-7 | TRBD1 | TRBV2 | TGTGCCAGCAGTGAAGAAGGACAGGGGAGGAACGAGCAGTACTTC | CASSEEGQGRNEQYF
- | TRBJ2-4 | TRBD2 | TRBV11-3 | TGTGCCAGCAGCATCCGGACTAGTGTGGACATTCAGTACTTC | CASSIRTSVDIQYF
- | TRBJ2-1 | - | TRBV6-1 | TGTGCCAGCAGTGAGCTGGGGGGTGAGCAGTTCTTC | CASSELGGEQFF
- | TRBJ2-7 | - | TRBV9 | TGTGCCAGCAGCGTAGGGGGGCTTGACGAGCAGTACTTC | CASSVGGLDEQYF
- | TRBJ1-5 | - | TRBV30 | TGTGCCTGGAGTTCCGAGGGGCCCCAGCATTTT | CAWSSEGPQHF
- | TRBJ1-2 | - | TRBV7-2 | TGTGCCAGCAGTTTCCTTAGGGGAGGGGGTGGCTACACCTTC | CASSFLRGGGGYTF
- | TRBJ1-1 | - | TRBV7-6 | TGTGCCAGCAGCTTAGGGGGCTCGAACACTGAAGCTTTCTTT | CASSLGGSNTEAFF